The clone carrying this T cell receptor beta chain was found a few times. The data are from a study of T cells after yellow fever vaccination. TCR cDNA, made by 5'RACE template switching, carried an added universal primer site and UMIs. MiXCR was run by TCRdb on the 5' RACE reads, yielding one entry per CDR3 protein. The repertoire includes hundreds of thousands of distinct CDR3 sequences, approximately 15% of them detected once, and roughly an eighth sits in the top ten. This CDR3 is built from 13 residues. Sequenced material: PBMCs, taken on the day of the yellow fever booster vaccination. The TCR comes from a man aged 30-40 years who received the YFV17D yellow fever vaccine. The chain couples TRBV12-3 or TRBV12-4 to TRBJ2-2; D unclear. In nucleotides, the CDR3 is TGTGCTTTCATCGGAAGAAACACCGGGGAGCTGTTTTTT. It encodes CAFIGRNTGELFF.